These 19 T cell receptor beta chains came from one sample sequenced in a study of T cells in narcolepsy. The protocol was immunoSEQ multiplex PCR, while the TCRdb copy is restricted to in-frame clones and leaves out a portion. The profile shows under 35,000 clones, around 90% of them singletons. The specimen sequenced was CD45RA- memory CD4+ T cells from PBMCs. Source of these receptors: a human donor with narcolepsy.

The rearrangement uses TRBV7-3 and TRBJ1-1, with 8 bases aligning to TRBD1. This CDR3 has 15 amino acids. CDR1 is SGHTA, CDR2 FQGTGA, per germline. V was clipped by 0 bases and J by 3 bases; unmatched bases: 3. The CDR3 nucleotides read TGTGCCAGCAGCTTAACCGGGACAGGAGACACTGAAGCTTTCTTT. Translation: CASSLTGTGDTEAFF.

The CDR3 spells CASSPLNTEAFF. The CDR3, as DNA: TGTGCCAGCAGTCCCCTGAACACTGAAGCTTTCTTT. The rearrangement uses TRBV28 and TRBJ1-1; unclear D gene. The germline V gene encodes CDR1 MDHEN and CDR2 SYDVKM. The CDR3 spans 12 residues. V was clipped by 5 bases and J by 0 bases, with 4 bases between them.

The chain uses TRBV28 and TRBJ2-6, with 7 bases identical to TRBD2. Looked up from germline, CDR1 is MDHEN and CDR2 is SYDVKM. This CDR3 comprises 16 residues. The V and J ends lost 7 bases and 0 bases, in that order; junction bases with no gene match: 6. CDR3: CASNSGGSSGANVLTF. CDR3 coding DNA: TGTGCCAGCAACTCGGGCGGGAGCTCTGGGGCCAACGTCCTGACTTTC.

The V and J genes are TRBV5-8 and TRBJ2-7, with TRBD1 as a possible D gene (5 bases). The CDR3 loop spans 16 amino acids. Germline CDR1 SGHTS, CDR2 YDEGEE. V was trimmed by 0 bases and J by 2 bases, leaving 15 bases between them. The CDR3 DNA reads as TGTGCCAGCAGCTTGGGGGGCTGGACGGTAGCCTACGAGCAGTACTTC. It encodes CASSLGGWTVAYEQYF. Together with reference TRBV5-8 and TRBJ2-7, the CDR3 gives the full variable domain: EAGVTQSPTHLIKTRGQQATLRCSPISGHTSVYWYQQALGLGLQFLLWYDEGEERNRGNFPPRFSGRQFPNYSSELNVNALELEDSALYLCASSLGGWTVAYEQYFGPGTRLTVT.

This sequence joins TRBV6-5 and TRBJ1-2; 9 bases map to TRBD1. The CDR3 is 13 amino acids. V was clipped by 7 bases and J by 6 bases; unmatched bases: 6. Germline V CDR1 and CDR2: MNHEY, SVGAGI. The CDR3, as DNA: TGTGCCAGCACTAACCGGGACAGGGATGGCTACACCTTC. It translates to CASTNRDRDGYTF.

V usage is TRBV6-1 and J usage is TRBJ1-1, with D possibly being TRBD1 (5 bases). The V gene's germline CDR1 is MNHNS and CDR2 SASEGT. Trimming pared 8 bases from V and 5 bases from J, leaving 18 bases between. This CDR3 comprises 14 residues. DNA of the CDR3: TGTGCCAGCGTTAATCAGGTTCGGGGGACTGAAGCTTTCTTT. This gives the protein CASVNQVRGTEAFF.

Comment on this clone: Germline and junction disagree at one end, which may indicate a read error. V gene TRBV7-8 combines with J gene TRBJ2-2, with D possibly TRBD1 on 8 matching bases. Germline-derived CDR1 and CDR2 are SGHVS and FQNEAQ. The CDR3 sequence is 15 residues long. The CDR3 sequence: CASSSYRGGTGELFF. In DNA, the CDR3 is TGTGCTAGCAGCTCGTACAGGGGGGGTACCGGGGAGCTGTTTTTT. The whole variable domain, remainder taken from reference TRBV7-8 and TRBJ2-2, is GAGVSQSPRYKVAKRGQDVALRCDPISGHVSLFWYQQALGQGPEFLTYFQNEAQLDKSGLPSDRFFAERPEGSVSTLKIQRTQQEDSAVYLCASSSYRGGTGELFFGEGSRLTVL.

The chain joins TRBV5-8 to TRBJ2-7; 11 bases line up with TRBD1. V dropped 0 bases and J dropped 3; count of bases not matched to a gene: 8. CDR1 SGHTS and CDR2 YDEGEE come from the germline V gene. This CDR3 spans 17 amino acids. The CDR3 here is CASSLDVGTGGVYEQYF. CDR3 DNA: TGTGCCAGCAGCTTGGATGTTGGGACAGGGGGGGTCTACGAGCAGTACTTC.

This clone was counted a single time. This rearrangement joins TRBV7-8 to TRBJ1-5; TRBD1 might be the D (6 bases). Germline CDR1 is SGHVS and CDR2 is FQNEAQ. V was clipped by 5 bases and J by 7 bases, with 21 bases between them. This CDR3 spans 16 amino acids. The DNA for the CDR3 is TGTGCCAGCAGCCCCGGGGGGGCGTCGGGGGGGCAGCCCCAGCATTTT. Protein sequence: CASSPGGASGGQPQHF.

The V gene is TRBV28, the J gene TRBJ1-3, with a weak D call TRBD1 (5 bases). The V gene's germline CDR1 is MDHEN and CDR2 SYDVKM. Deletions cut 3 bases from V and 4 bases from J, with 13 bases between. This CDR3 is 15 amino acids long. In nucleotides, the CDR3 is TGTGCCAGCAGTTTGGGAGGGACTGGAGGAAACACCATATATTTT. This codes for CASSLGGTGGNTIYF.

CDR3: CASSLDGLPSYEQYF. The DNA for the CDR3 is TGTGCCAGCAGCTTAGACGGCTTACCCTCCTACGAGCAGTACTTC. V and J are TRBV11-3 and TRBJ2-7, with D unclear. Germline CDR1 reads SGHNT; CDR2 reads YENEEA. The V gene lost 0 bases and the J gene lost 0 bases, with 9 bases spanning the gap. This CDR3 contains 15 residues.

The chain combines TRBV28 with TRBJ1-5, with 7 positions matching TRBD1. CDR3 length: 16 residues. Germline assignment: CDR1 MDHEN and CDR2 SYDVKM. V was clipped by 6 bases and J by 6 bases; unmatched bases: 14. CDR3 region: CASRPQGGTGGQPQHF. As DNA, the CDR3 is TGTGCCAGCAGACCCCAAGGGGGCACGGGAGGTCAGCCCCAGCATTTT.

V gene TRBV5-1 combines with J gene TRBJ2-2, with TRBD2 identical over 10 bases. Germline-derived CDR1 and CDR2 are SGHRS and YFSETQ. The junction had 6 bases not matched to a gene; V was cut back by 5 bases and J by 2 bases. The CDR3 contains 16 residues. CDR3 sequence reads: CASSTSGIQNTGELFF. The CDR3 bases are TGCGCCAGCAGTACTAGCGGGATCCAAAACACCGGGGAGCTGTTTTTT.

The chain has TRBV5-1 and TRBJ1-6; D may be TRBD1 (5 bases). Deletions cut 4 bases from V and 6 bases from J, with 17 bases between. Germline V gene sequence: CDR1 SGHRS, CDR2 YFSETQ. The CDR3 totals 16 residues. CDR3 in amino acids: CASSPGGGGANSPLHF. DNA of the CDR3: TGCGCCAGCAGCCCCGGGGGAGGAGGGGCTAATTCACCCCTCCACTTT.

The CDR3 sequence: CAIKPQGSTSYNEQFF. DNA of the CDR3: TGTGCCATCAAACCCCAAGGGAGCACCTCCTACAATGAGCAGTTCTTC. The gene calls are TRBV10-3 and TRBJ2-1; a weak D match, TRBD2 (5 bases). V lost 7 bases to trimming and J lost 0 bases, with 16 bases between them. Germline V lookup: CDR1 ENHRY, CDR2 SYGVKD. The CDR3 runs to 16 residues.

This chain uses TRBV10-1 with TRBJ2-1, with a tentative D call TRBD1 (6 bases). V lost 4 bases to trimming and J lost 6 bases, with 16 bases between them. From germline, CDR1 is WNHNN and CDR2 SYGVQD (reference sequence). This CDR3 region has 15 residues. CDR3 DNA sequence: TGCGCCAGCAGTGTAGGGACACCTTGGGGCAATGAGCAGTTCTTC. Its translation: CASSVGTPWGNEQFF.

V is TRBV4-2 and J is TRBJ2-3; D unclear. CDR1 and CDR2 from the germline V gene are LGHNA and YNFKEQ. This CDR3 spans 12 amino acids. V lost 4 bases, J lost 6 bases, and 8 bases lay in between. CDR3 nucleotides: TGTGCCAGCAGCCCATTGGGGGATACGCAGTATTTT. Amino acid sequence: CASSPLGDTQYF.

V usage is TRBV30 and J usage is TRBJ1-4; D remains unclear. CDR1 GTSNPN and CDR2 SVGIG come from the germline V gene (reference sequence). The CDR3 has 15 residues. Trimming took 2 bases from V and 0 from J, leaving 10 bases between them. CDR3 coding DNA: TGTGCCTGGAGTTGGGGTCGTACAACTAATGAAAAACTGTTTTTT. This gives the protein CAWSWGRTTNEKLFF.

DNA for the CDR3: TGCGCCAGCAGCTTGATCGCGTCGGGAGTTTCGTACGAGCAGTACTTC. Protein: CASSLIASGVSYEQYF. The chain employs TRBV5-1 and TRBJ2-7; perhaps TRBD2 as D (6 bases). CDR1 and CDR2 from the germline V gene are SGHRS and YFSETQ. Deletions cut 1 base from V and 4 bases from J, with 18 bases between. This CDR3 comprises 16 residues.